This T cell receptor (beta chain) was sequenced for a study of blood T cell repertoires in COVID-19. Turning to the study itself: Donors in the United States, Italy and Spain gave samples during acute or convalescent COVID-19. PBMCs, B-cell-depleted T cells, or T cells were the source of the cDNA or gDNA that made up the material.

CDR3 length equals 13 residues. Germline CDR1 SGHNT, CDR2 YENEEA. The V end was cut by 2 bases, the J end by 3 bases, with 8 bases between. In the source study's methods: Estimation of nucleated cell counts relied on the amplification of reference gene primers. This table comes from immunoSEQ multiplex PCR, and its TCRdb copy is limited to in-frame clones, with some not included. V, J and clone size were drawn from that table, and D and trimming were deduced from the DNA. The profile shows 65,000 to 80,000 clones, around 90% of them singletons. This clonotype originated in a man over 45 with active COVID-19. Specimen: peripheral blood. The rearrangement uses TRBV11-3 and TRBJ2-7, with a weak D call TRBD2 (5 bases). This chain's CDR3 is CASSLSGDYEQYF. The CDR3 DNA sequence: TGTGCCAGCAGCTTAAGCGGCGACTACGAGCAGTACTTC.